This entry features one T cell receptor (beta chain) sequence. Its antigen remains unidentified. The sample holds no much larger clone one base away, and base qualities are not on file. The sample is drawn from a study of blood T cell repertoires in COVID-19 (dated by TCRdb to 2020 to 2021). Background on the whole study: The collaborator samples originated in the United States, Italy and Spain and spanned the acute and convalescent phases of COVID-19. The prospective study material was composed of cDNA or gDNA derived from T cells, B-cell-depleted T cells, or PBMCs. The dataset comprised deeply sampled blood TCRbeta repertoires from subjects exposed to, actively infected with, or recovered from COVID-19. The repertoires were made available in a free public database intended to serve as a resource for research on the immune response to SARS-CoV-2. Samples came from the ongoing ImmuneRACE study (first 160 participants) plus 1,254 subjects from 6 global collaborators. Sample metadata almost always included a de-identified subject ID, COVID-19 status, age in years and sex. Where available, HLA class I and class II types were obtained from metadata supplied by the sample provider rather than from assay-based typing.

The germline V gene (reference sequence) specifies MNHNY as CDR1 and SVGAGI as CDR2. Measured from the cysteine to the phenylalanine, the CDR3 is 14 residues long. The read is trimmed to its CDR3 DNA, 42 bases read in frame from base 1. The junction shows trimming of 7 bases on V and 4 bases on J, and the gene matches do not reach 4 bases of it. TCRbeta CDR3 regions were amplified from genomic DNA using the immunoSEQ Assay, a bias-controlled multiplex PCR. As for the original processing: Within the assay, amplification of reference gene primers was used to estimate how many nucleated cells each sample contained. To quantify the absolute abundance of each unique TCRbeta CDR3 rearrangement, sequence reads were collapsed and filtered. For each sample, productive Simpson clonality was calculated by taking the square root of Simpson's diversity index across productive rearrangements. TCRdb took over this immuneACCESS table, retaining in-frame rearrangements with V and J assigned. Such tables are incomplete; in checked studies, under half of the missing clones stem from an unresolved V gene, and the remainder is unexplained. That table gives V, J and clone size, and the DNA gave D and trimming. This sample comprises about 180,000 clones, about 81% of them detected only once. Jointly, the top ten make up 12% of the sample.

What the research found in general, with its limitations: How much clinical and demographic metadata was included differed by source and by participant, and the metadata was provided uncurated.

In Seattle, one collaborating source enrolled patients while the infection was active and tracked those patients longitudinally over the course of disease. Whole blood was collected in K2EDTA tubes by collaborating institutions according to the institutions' own protocols. For TCRbeta analysis, collaborator samples were shipped as frozen whole blood, as isolated PBMCs, or as DNA extracted from either sample type. This chain is built from TRBV6-6 and TRBJ2-5; 12 nucleotides in the junction match TRBD1. Input material: peripheral blood. The clonotype originates from an elderly woman with COVID-19, enrolled during active disease. In nucleotide form, the sequence is TGTGCCAGCAAGGGACAGGGGGCCTCAGAGACCCAGTACTTC. Its translation reads: CASKGQGASETQYF.